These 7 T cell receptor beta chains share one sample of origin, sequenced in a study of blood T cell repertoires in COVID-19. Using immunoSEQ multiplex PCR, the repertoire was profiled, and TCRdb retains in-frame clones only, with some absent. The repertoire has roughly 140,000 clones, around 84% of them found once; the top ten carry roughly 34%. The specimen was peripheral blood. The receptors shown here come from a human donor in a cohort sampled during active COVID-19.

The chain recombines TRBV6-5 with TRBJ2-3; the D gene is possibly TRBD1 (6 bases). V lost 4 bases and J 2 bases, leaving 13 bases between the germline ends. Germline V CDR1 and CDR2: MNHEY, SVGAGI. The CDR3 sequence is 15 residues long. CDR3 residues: CASSWGQLSTDTQYF. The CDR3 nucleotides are TGTGCCAGCAGTTGGGGACAACTCTCCACAGATACGCAGTATTTT.

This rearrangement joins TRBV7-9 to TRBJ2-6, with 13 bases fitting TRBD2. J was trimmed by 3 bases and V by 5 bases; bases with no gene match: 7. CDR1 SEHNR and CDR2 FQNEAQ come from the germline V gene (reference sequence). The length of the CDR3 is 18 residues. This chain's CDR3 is CASSPTSGGAGGANVLTF. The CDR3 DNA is TGTGCCAGCAGCCCTACTAGCGGGGGGGCCGGTGGGGCCAACGTCCTGACTTTC.

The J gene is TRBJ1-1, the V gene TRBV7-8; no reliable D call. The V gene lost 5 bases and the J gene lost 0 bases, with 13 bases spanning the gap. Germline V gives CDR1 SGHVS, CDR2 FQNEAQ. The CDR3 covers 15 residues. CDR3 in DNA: TGTGCCAGCAGCCCCCCCCGGGTTGTGAACACTGAAGCTTTCTTT. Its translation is CASSPPRVVNTEAFF. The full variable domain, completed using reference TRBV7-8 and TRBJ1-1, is GAGVSQSPRYKVAKRGQDVALRCDPISGHVSLFWYQQALGQGPEFLTYFQNEAQLDKSGLPSDRFFAERPEGSVSTLKIQRTQQEDSAVYLCASSPPRVVNTEAFFGQGTRLTVV.

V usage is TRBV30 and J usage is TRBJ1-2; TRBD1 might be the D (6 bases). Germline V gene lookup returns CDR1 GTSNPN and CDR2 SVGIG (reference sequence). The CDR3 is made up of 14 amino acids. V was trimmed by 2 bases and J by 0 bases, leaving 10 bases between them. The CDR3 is CAWSSHRANYGYTF. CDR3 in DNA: TGTGCCTGGAGTAGTCACAGGGCTAACTATGGCTACACCTTC.

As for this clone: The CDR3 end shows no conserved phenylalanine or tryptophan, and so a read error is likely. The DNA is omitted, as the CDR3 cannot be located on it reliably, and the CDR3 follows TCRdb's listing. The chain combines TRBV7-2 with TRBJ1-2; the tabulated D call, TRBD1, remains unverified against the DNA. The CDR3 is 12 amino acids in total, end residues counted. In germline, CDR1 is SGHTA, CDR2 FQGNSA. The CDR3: CASSLSQGPYAY.

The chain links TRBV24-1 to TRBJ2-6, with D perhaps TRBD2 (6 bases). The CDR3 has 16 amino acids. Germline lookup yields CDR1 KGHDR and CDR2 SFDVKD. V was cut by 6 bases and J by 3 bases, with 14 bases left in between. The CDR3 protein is CATSTAGRGGANVLTF. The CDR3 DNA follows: TGTGCCACCAGTACGGCGGGGAGAGGTGGGGCCAACGTCCTGACTTTC.

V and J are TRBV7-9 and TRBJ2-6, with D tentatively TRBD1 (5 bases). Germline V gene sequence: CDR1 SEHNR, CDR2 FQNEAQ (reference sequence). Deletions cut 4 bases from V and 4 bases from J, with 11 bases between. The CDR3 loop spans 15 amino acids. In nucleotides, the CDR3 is TGTGCCAGCAGCTACACAGGATCAGGGGCCAACGTCCTGACTTTC. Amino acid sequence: CASSYTGSGANVLTF.